This T cell receptor beta chain originates from a study of control samples from healthy donors and cancer patients. V lost 6 bases and J lost 0, with 11 bases in between. Germline V lookup: CDR1 SNHLY, CDR2 FYNNEI. This CDR3 has 14 amino acids. Assay: immunoSEQ multiplex PCR; the TCRdb copy retains only in-frame clones and omits some. The sample contains 120,000 or so clones, around nine tenths of which appear only once. Sequenced input: blood. V gene TRBV2 combines with J gene TRBJ1-2; D is unresolved. This receptor was taken from a young man in good health. Here the CDR3 DNA reads TGTGCCAGCAGCAAGACGGAAACTAACTATGGCTACACCTTC. Its protein product is CASSKTETNYGYTF.